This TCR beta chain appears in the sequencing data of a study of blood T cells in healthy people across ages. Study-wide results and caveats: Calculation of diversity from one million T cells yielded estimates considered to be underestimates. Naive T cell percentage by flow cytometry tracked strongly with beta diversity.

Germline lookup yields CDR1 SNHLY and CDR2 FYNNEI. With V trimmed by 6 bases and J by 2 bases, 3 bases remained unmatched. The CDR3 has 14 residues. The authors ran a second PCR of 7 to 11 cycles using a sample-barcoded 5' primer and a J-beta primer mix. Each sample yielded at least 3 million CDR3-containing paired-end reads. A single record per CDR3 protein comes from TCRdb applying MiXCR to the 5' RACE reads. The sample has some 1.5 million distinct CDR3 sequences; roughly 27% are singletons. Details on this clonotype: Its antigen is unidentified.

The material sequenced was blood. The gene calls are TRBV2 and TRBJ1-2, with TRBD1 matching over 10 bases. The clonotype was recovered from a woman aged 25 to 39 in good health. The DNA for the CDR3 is TGTGCCAGCAGGGGACAGGGGATGAACTATGGCTACACCTTC. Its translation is CASRGQGMNYGYTF.